The 20 T cell receptor beta chains listed next were all sequenced from one sample in a study of blood T cell repertoires in COVID-19. Assay: immunoSEQ multiplex PCR; the TCRdb copy retains only in-frame clones and omits some. The data contain 130,000 or so clones, 70% to 90% of them singletons. Input material: peripheral blood. These receptors were taken from a man between 45 and 60 years old with acute or convalescent COVID-19.

The rearrangement joins TRBV12-5 to TRBJ1-1; TRBD1 matches 7 bases. Germline V lookup: CDR1 LGHNT, CDR2 FRNRAP. The CDR3 consists of 14 residues. V was pared by 7 bases and J by 4 bases, with 9 bases of the junction left unmatched. CDR3 loop: CASVLTGAGTEAFF. The CDR3 region has the DNA TGTGCTAGTGTTTTAACAGGGGCCGGCACTGAAGCTTTCTTT.

V gene TRBV4-3 combines with J gene TRBJ2-1; a weak D match, TRBD1 (6 bases). Trimming stripped 0 bases from V and 12 bases from J, with 30 bases between. The CDR3 has 19 amino acids. Germline CDR1 is LGHNA and CDR2 is YSLEER. CDR3 amino acids: CASSQESSRGPVGPTGQFF. The CDR3 DNA sequence: TGCGCCAGCAGCCAAGAAAGCTCCAGGGGCCCGGTGGGACCCACTGGGCAGTTCTTC.

This clone was seen once. This chain joins TRBV3-1 (or the pseudogene TRBV3-2) and TRBJ1-6, with 12 bases lining up with TRBD1. J gave up 9 bases and V 0 bases, and 9 bases lay outside the gene matches. The CDR3 runs to 18 residues. Per the germline V gene, CDR1 is LGHDT and CDR2 is YNNKEL (reference sequence). CDR3 sequence (DNA): TGTGCCAGCAGCCAAGATACGGGCGGGACAGGGGGCAGTTCACCCCTCCACTTT. It yields the protein CASSQDTGGTGGSSPLHF.

The chain couples TRBV29-1 to TRBJ2-3; maybe TRBD2 (6 bases). The CDR3 is 12 residues long. V shed 7 bases and J shed 3 bases, with 11 bases lying between them. Germline loops: CDR1 SQVTM, CDR2 ANQGSEA. The CDR3 is CSGGERTDTQYF. In DNA form, the CDR3 reads TGCAGCGGGGGGGAGAGGACAGATACGCAGTATTTT.

The rearrangement joins TRBV6-5 to TRBJ2-1; D may be TRBD2 (5 bases). Looked up from germline, CDR1 is MNHEY and CDR2 is SVGAGI. The CDR3 runs 13 residues. V was shortened by 6 bases and J by 6 bases, with 12 bases between the two germline ends. CDR3 region: CASRRSAGNEQFF. The DNA for the CDR3 is TGTGCCAGCAGACGGAGTGCGGGCAATGAGCAGTTCTTC.

V and J are TRBV18 and TRBJ1-1; TRBD1 might be the D (5 bases). Germline values: CDR1 KGHSH, CDR2 LQKENI. The CDR3 contains 15 residues. Trimming stripped 6 bases from V and 1 base from J, with 15 bases between. CDR3 bases: TGTGCCAGCTCCAGGTCCGGGGGGAGGAACACTGAAGCTTTCTTT. Encoded protein: CASSRSGGRNTEAFF.

This clone was observed a handful of times. The chain uses TRBV13 and TRBJ2-2; 14 bases agree with TRBD2. CDR3 length: 16 amino acids. V shed 5 bases and J 5 bases; nucleotides not matched to a gene: 4. From germline, CDR1 is PRHDT and CDR2 FYEKMQ (reference sequence). Here the CDR3 reads CASSPRTSGRTGELFF. The CDR3 DNA follows: TGTGCCAGCAGCCCCCGGACTAGCGGGAGGACCGGGGAGCTGTTTTTT.

The J gene is TRBJ2-7, the V gene TRBV12-3 or TRBV12-4; D call uncertain. The CDR3 runs to 12 residues. Trimming removed 6 bases at V and 2 bases at J, with 8 bases between. CDR3 residues: CASSLSPYEQYF. In DNA, the CDR3 is TGTGCCAGCAGCCTTTCCCCCTACGAGCAGTACTTC.

The V gene is TRBV10-3, the J gene TRBJ2-2; D gene uncertain. V was shortened by 2 bases and J by 1 base, with 8 bases between the two germline ends. CDR3 length: 15 amino acids. From germline, CDR1 is ENHRY and CDR2 SYGVKD. The CDR3 sequence is CAISEHGGNTGELFF. The CDR3 DNA is TGTGCCATCAGTGAGCATGGCGGGAACACCGGGGAGCTGTTTTTT.

The rearrangement links TRBV5-1 to TRBJ1-4, with 10 bases that match TRBD1. The CDR3 spans 14 residues. Per germline, CDR1 SGHRS and CDR2 YFSETQ. V lost 4 bases and J lost 4; bases outside the gene matches: 1. Here the CDR3 reads CASSDRGRNEKLFF. The DNA of the CDR3 is TGCGCCAGCAGCGACAGGGGGCGTAATGAAAAACTGTTTTTT.

The CDR3 DNA reads TGCGCCAGCAGCCAAGAGGCGGGAGCGGGGCCCAGGACAGATACGCAGTATTTT. This translates into CASSQEAGAGPRTDTQYF. The rearrangement links TRBV4-1 to TRBJ2-3; 7 nucleotides agree with TRBD2. Germline V gene data show CDR1 as MGHRA and CDR2 as YSYEKL. V shed 0 bases and J 3 bases; nucleotides not matched to a gene: 12. The CDR3 consists of 18 residues.

V and J are TRBV5-5 and TRBJ2-1; TRBD2 matches 7 bases. This CDR3 comprises 14 residues. Germline loops: CDR1 SGHKS, CDR2 YYEKEE (reference sequence). Losses at the gene ends were 3 bases for V and 7 bases for J; bases not matched to a gene: 7. CDR3 sequence reads: CASSSWDYYNEQFF. The CDR3 DNA sequence: TGTGCCAGCAGCTCGTGGGACTATTATAATGAGCAGTTCTTC. The variable domain in full, completed from reference TRBV5-5 and TRBJ2-1, reads DAGVTQSPTHLIKTRGQQVTLRCSPISGHKSVSWYQQVLGQGPQFIFQYYEKEERGRGNFPDRFSARQFPNYSSELNVNALLLGDSALYLCASSSWDYYNEQFFGPGTRLTVL.

The gene calls are TRBV7-2 and TRBJ2-1, with 10 bases identical to TRBD2. The CDR3 is 16 residues long. Germline V gives CDR1 SGHTA, CDR2 FQGNSA. V shed 3 bases, J shed 11 bases, and the junction held 13 bases outside the gene matches. The CDR3: CASSLGLSSGSRKQFF. The CDR3 DNA reads as TGTGCCAGCAGCTTGGGGCTCTCTAGCGGGAGCCGAAAGCAGTTCTTC.

This clone has more than one count but fewer than ten. The chain combines TRBV28 with TRBJ1-3, with a possible D match to TRBD1 (5 bases). The CDR3 is 15 residues long. The V gene lost 5 bases and the J gene lost 4 bases, with 15 bases spanning the gap. Germline V CDR1 and CDR2: MDHEN, SYDVKM. The CDR3 reads CASSGGGASGNTIYF. The CDR3 region has the DNA TGTGCCAGCAGTGGGGGAGGGGCGTCGGGAAACACCATATATTTT.

The V and J genes are TRBV10-1 and TRBJ2-3, with 9 bases that match TRBD1. Trimming at V came to 4 bases and at J to 3 bases, leaving 5 bases not matched to a gene. The germline V gene encodes CDR1 WNHNN and CDR2 SYGVQD (reference sequence). The CDR3 runs 15 residues. CDR3 coding DNA: TGCGCCAGCAGTGCCGGGACAGGGATAACAGATACGCAGTATTTT. Its protein is CASSAGTGITDTQYF.

The rearrangement uses TRBV5-1 and TRBJ1-5, with no clear D. CDR3 length equals 15 residues. CDR1 is SGHRS and CDR2 is YFSETQ in the germline V gene. Trimming cost V 0 bases and J 3 bases, with 10 bases left between them. This CDR3 is CASSLGGSNNQPQHF. Here the CDR3 DNA reads TGCGCCAGCAGCTTGGGCGGGTCTAACAATCAGCCCCAGCATTTT.

This chain links TRBV27 with TRBJ2-1; TRBD2 matches at 7 bases. The CDR3 runs to 16 residues. The trim removed 0 bases at V and 4 bases at J, leaving 6 bases unmatched. Germline CDR1 reads MNHEY; CDR2 reads SMNVEV (reference sequence). The CDR3 protein is CASSLSAGDVYNEQFF. Here the CDR3 DNA reads TGTGCCAGCAGTTTATCGGCGGGAGATGTTTACAATGAGCAGTTCTTC.

The V call is TRBV6-4, the J call TRBJ2-7; 9 positions match TRBD2. Germline loops: CDR1 MRHNA, CDR2 SNTAGT. Trimming cost V 4 bases and J 0 bases; bases outside gene matches: 7. The CDR3 runs to 16 residues. The CDR3 reads CASSGHRLAASYEQYF. The CDR3, as DNA: TGTGCCAGCAGTGGGCACCGACTAGCGGCCTCCTACGAGCAGTACTTC.

The chain couples TRBV7-2 to TRBJ2-2; tentative D call: TRBD2 (7 bases). This CDR3 has 16 residues. Trimming pared 7 bases from V and 0 bases from J, leaving 15 bases between. The germline gives CDR1 SGHTA, CDR2 FQGNSA. CDR3 sequence: CASTPAGAANTGELFF. The CDR3 nucleotides are TGTGCCAGCACCCCCGCGGGGGCTGCGAACACCGGGGAGCTGTTTTTT. Full variable domain (missing parts from reference TRBV7-2 and TRBJ2-2): GAGVSQSPSNKVTEKGKDVELRCDPISGHTALYWYRQSLGQGLEFLIYFQGNSAPDKSGLPSDRFSAERTGGSVSTLTIQRTQQEDSAVYLCASTPAGAANTGELFFGEGSRLTVL.

The chain uses TRBV7-8 and TRBJ2-1, with 9 bases fitting TRBD2. Germline trimming cut 5 bases from V and 4 bases from J; bases unmatched to any gene: 3. The germline V gene encodes CDR1 SGHVS and CDR2 FQNEAQ. CDR3 length: 14 amino acids. CDR3 loop: CASSETSGYNEQFF. In DNA, the CDR3 is TGTGCCAGCAGCGAGACTAGCGGTTACAATGAGCAGTTCTTC.